This entry is about one TCR beta chain. This clonotype was recorded a few times. It lacks a known antigen. Nothing much larger sits one base from this clone, and base qualities are not available. Receptors were amplified or captured by 5' RACE. The sequencer listed for this sample is Illumina HiSeq 2000. Template switching added a universal primer binding site, and the final cDNA carried a unique molecular identifier that allowed TCR cDNA molecules to be counted accurately. First-strand cDNA for TCR alpha and beta chains was synthesized from specific primers in the conserved constant-segment region. To control for contamination, every cDNA library was double barcoded, receiving both a SMART-Mk sample barcode and Illumina barcodes. TruSeq adapter sequences, together with Illumina sample barcodes, were added in two successive PCR steps. The TCR alpha and beta cDNA libraries were sequenced on the Illumina HiSeq platform using custom primers. The authors' analysis ran thus. MiGEC processed the raw reads to extract unique molecular identifiers, while MiXCR was used to determine the CDR3 positions. Recombination models were inferred per individual with the repgenHMM and IGoR tools using an EM algorithm. Shared clonotypes were analyzed with the tcR package in R, and sharing was normalized by the product of cloneset sizes. To study raw recombination without the effects of thymic and clonal selection, out-of-frame nonproductive sequences were analyzed. TCRdb reprocessed the public reads (quality trimming at Q25 with fastp, clone calling with MiXCR) and kept in-frame beta chains. Each entry merges the rows of one CDR3 protein and shows their most common DNA and genes. These V and J calls derive from TCRdb rather than the authors' analysis. In all, the sample holds about 330,000 distinct CDR3 sequences, and around 12% of those were seen once. The top ten clones comprise roughly 7.8% of the sample.

This sample was included in a study of identical twins (dated by TCRdb to the mid-2010s). As for the study more broadly: To test whether fetal clonotypes persist, this study deep-sequenced TCR alpha and beta repertoires from monozygotic twins, from unrelated adults of various ages, and from cord blood. Replicate twin experiments were performed at different times using different library preparation protocols to rule out contamination. General conclusions and limits of the study: Zero-insertion analyses could be partly confounded by invariant T cells such as MAIT and iNKT, although diverse VJ usage argued against such confounding for most clonotypes. A weaker excess of twin sharing was found in beta out-of-frame sequences because the signal-to-noise ratio was lowered by fewer shared sequences. Because the same donors could not be followed over many years, the conclusions depended on cross-sectional statistical analysis. Compared with coincidental sharing between unrelated individuals, out-of-frame TCR alpha sequences shared between twins showed an excess of sequences with low generation probability. Recombination models systematically underestimated out-of-frame TCR alpha sharing in monozygotic twins but agreed with sharing between unrelated individuals. Fewer insertions were carried by abundant cord blood beta clonotypes, a similar but weaker trend appeared in young adult naive repertoires, and no such trend appeared in memory repertoires.

All donors were healthy Caucasians. The twin cohort comprised three pairs of female monozygotic twins, all aged roughly 18 to 30 years. Positive isolation kits from Invitrogen were used to isolate the CD4+ and CD8+ T cell populations. CDR1 and CDR2 are read off the germline V gene (reference sequence) as DFQATT and SNEGSKA. The junction shows trimming of 1 base on V and 3 bases on J, and the gene matches do not reach 10 bases of it. From the cysteine through the phenylalanine, the CDR3 covers 17 amino acids. Only the CDR3 part of the read is kept: 51 bases, read in frame from the first base. The data were also submitted as part of a second study, on yellow fever vaccine responses in identical twins. That second publication adds: The T cell response to vaccination in identical twins was reported by the authors to appear partly convergent and partly personalized. Focusing on identical twins, the study followed the T cell clones that responded to the vaccine, and did so with precision.

This clonotype was sampled from a young woman in good health. The chain employs TRBV20-1 and TRBJ2-5; the junction holds 11 bases that match TRBD2. The sample comprised CD8+ T cells sorted from blood. DNA sequence: TGCAGTGCTAGAGGGGGACGACTAGCGGGAAGGGAAGAGACCCAGTACTTC. Its amino acids are CSARGGRLAGREETQYF.